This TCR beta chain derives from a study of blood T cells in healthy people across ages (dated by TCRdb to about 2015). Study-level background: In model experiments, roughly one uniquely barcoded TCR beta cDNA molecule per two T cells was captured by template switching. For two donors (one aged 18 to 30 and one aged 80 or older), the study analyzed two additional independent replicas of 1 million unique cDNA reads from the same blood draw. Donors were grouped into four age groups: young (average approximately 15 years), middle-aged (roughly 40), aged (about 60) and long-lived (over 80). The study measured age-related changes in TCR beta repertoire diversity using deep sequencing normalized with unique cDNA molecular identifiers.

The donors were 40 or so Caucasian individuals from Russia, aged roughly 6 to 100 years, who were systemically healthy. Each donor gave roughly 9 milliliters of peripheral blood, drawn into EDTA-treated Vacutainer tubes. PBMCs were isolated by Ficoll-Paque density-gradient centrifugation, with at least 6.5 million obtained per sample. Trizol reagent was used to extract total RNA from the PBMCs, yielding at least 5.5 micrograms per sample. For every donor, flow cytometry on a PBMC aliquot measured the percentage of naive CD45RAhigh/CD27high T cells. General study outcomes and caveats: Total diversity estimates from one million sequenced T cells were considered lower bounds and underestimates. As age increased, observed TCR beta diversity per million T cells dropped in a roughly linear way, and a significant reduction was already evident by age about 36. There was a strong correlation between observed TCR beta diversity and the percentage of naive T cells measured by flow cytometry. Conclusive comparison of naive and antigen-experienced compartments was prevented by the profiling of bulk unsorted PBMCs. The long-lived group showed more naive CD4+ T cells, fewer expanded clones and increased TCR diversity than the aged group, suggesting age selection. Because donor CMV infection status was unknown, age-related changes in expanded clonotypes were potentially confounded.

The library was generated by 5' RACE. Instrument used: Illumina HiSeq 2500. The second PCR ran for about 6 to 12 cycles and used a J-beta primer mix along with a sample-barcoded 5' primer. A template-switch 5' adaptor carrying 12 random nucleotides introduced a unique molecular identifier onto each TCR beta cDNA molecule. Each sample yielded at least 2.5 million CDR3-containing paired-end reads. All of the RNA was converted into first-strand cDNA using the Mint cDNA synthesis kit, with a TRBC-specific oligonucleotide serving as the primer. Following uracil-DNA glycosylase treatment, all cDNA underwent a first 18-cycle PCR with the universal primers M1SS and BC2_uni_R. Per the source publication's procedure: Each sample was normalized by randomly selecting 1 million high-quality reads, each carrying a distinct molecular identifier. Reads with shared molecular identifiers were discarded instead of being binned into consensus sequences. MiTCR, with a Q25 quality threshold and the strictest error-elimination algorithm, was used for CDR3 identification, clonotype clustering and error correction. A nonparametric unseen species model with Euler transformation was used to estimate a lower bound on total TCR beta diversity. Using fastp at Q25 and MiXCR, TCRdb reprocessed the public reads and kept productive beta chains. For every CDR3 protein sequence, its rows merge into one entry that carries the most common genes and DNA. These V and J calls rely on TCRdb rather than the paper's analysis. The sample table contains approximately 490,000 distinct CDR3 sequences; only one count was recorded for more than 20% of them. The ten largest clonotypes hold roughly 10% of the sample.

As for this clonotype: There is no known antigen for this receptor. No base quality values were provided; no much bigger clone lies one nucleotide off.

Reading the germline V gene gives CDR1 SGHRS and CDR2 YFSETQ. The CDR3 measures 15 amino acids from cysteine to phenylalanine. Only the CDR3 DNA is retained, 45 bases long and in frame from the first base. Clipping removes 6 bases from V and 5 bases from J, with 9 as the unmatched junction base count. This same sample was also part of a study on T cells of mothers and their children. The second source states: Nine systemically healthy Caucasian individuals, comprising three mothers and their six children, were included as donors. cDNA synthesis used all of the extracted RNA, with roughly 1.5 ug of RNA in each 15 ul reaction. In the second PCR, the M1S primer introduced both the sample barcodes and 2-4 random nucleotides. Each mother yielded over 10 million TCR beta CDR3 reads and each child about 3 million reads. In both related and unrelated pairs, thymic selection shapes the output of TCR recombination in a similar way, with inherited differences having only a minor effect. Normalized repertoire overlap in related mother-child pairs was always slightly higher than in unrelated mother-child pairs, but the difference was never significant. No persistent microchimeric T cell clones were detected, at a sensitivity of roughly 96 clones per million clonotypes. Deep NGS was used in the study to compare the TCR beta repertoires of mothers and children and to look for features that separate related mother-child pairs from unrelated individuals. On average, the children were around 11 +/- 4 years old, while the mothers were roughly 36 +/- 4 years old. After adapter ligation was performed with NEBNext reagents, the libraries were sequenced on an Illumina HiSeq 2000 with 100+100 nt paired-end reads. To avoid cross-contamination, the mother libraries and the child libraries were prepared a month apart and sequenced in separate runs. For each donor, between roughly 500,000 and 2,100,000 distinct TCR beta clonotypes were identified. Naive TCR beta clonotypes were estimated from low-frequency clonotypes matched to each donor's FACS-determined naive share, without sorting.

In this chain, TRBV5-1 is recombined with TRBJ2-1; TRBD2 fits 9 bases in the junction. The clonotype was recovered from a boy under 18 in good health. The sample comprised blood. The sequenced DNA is TGCGCCAGCACCTGGCGGGCTAGCGGGGACAATGAGCAGTTCTTC. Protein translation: CASTWRASGDNEQFF.